This T cell receptor beta chain was documented in a study of cytomegalovirus exposure and HLA in healthy donors. J gave up 2 bases and V 5 bases, and 6 bases lay outside the gene matches. Germline V CDR1 and CDR2: MDHEN, SYDVKM. CDR3 length: 14 amino acids. In its sample, this clone was seen a few times. The PCR contained 60 Vbeta and 13 Jbeta primers. Profiled with immunoSEQ multiplex PCR; TCRdb holds only in-frame clones, not every one. The table shows 95,000 to 100,000 clones, with 65% to 85% occurring only once. This chain joins TRBV28 and TRBJ2-7; 7 positions match TRBD1. Sample: PBMCs. The sequence came from a man between 45 and 60 years old in good health and CMV-seronegative. CDR3 in amino acids: CASSEDRRTYEQYF. The CDR3 DNA reads as TGTGCCAGCAGTGAGGACAGGCGCACCTACGAGCAGTACTTC.